This TCR beta chain was profiled in a study of radiation and T cells in renal cell carcinoma. Germline-derived CDR1 and CDR2 are LNHDA and SQIVND (reference sequence). Trimming took 5 bases from V and 0 from J, leaving 4 bases between them. The length of the CDR3 is 12 residues. The assay was immunoSEQ multiplex PCR, and TCRdb's table has in-frame clones only and misses some. The sample yields approximately 170,000 clones, roughly 90% seen once. Sample time point: blood 4 weeks post-SBRT, at nephrectomy. Treatment denoted: 15 Gy SBRT to primary tumor, nephrectomy 4 weeks later. V gene TRBV19 combines with J gene TRBJ1-1; D remains ambiguous. The starting material was blood, obtained from a patient whose treatment included radiotherapy and nephrectomy. This receptor was obtained from a woman aged 50 to 65 with renal cell carcinoma. The CDR3 DNA follows: TGTGCCAGTAGTTGGTTGAACACTGAAGCTTTCTTT. It codes for CASSWLNTEAFF.